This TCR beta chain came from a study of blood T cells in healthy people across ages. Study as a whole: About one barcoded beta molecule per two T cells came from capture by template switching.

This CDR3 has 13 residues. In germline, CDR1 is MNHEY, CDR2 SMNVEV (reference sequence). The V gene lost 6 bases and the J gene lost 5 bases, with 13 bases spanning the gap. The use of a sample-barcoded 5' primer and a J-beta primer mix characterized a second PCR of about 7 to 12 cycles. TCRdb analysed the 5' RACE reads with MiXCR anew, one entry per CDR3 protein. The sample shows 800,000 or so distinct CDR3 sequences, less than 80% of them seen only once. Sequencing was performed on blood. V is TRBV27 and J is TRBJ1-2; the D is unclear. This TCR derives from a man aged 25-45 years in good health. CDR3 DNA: TGTGCCAGCAGCCGAAACAGCTTGTATGGCTACACCTTC. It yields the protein CASSRNSLYGYTF.